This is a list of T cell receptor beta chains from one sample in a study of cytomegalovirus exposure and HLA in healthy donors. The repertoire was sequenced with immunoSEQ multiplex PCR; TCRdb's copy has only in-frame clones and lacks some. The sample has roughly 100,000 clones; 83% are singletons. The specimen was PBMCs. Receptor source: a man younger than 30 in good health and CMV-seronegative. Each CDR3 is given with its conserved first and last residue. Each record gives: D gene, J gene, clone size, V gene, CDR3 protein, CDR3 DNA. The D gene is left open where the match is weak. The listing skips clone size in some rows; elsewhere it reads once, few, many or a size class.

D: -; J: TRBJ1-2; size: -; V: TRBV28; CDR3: CASSLLDTGLYGYTF; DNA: TGTGCCAGCAGTTTACTGGACACAGGGCTCTATGGCTACACCTTC
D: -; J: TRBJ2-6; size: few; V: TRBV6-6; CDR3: CASSVRPSGANVLTF; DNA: TGTGCCAGCAGTGTCAGGCCCTCTGGGGCCAACGTCCTGACTTTC
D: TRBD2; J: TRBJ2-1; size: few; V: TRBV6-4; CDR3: CASRALAGEVGEQFF; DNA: TGTGCCAGCAGAGCCCTAGCGGGAGAGGTGGGTGAGCAGTTCTTC
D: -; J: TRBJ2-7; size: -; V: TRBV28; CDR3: CASSSDASREQYF; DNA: TGTGCCAGCAGTTCCGACGCCTCTAGAGAGCAGTACTTC
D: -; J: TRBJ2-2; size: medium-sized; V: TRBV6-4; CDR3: CASSDSDTGELFF; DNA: TGTGCCAGCAGTGACTCCGACACCGGGGAGCTGTTTTTT
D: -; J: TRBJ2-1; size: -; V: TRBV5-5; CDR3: CASSFVPSPGAYNEQFF; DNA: TGTGCCAGCAGCTTTGTTCCCTCACCAGGGGCCTACAATGAGCAGTTCTTC
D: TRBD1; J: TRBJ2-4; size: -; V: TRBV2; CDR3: CASSESGGASKNIQYF; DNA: TGTGCCAGCAGTGAATCAGGGGGCGCGTCCAAAAACATTCAGTACTTC
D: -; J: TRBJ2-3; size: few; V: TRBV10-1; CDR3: CASIERSTDTQYF; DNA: TGCGCCAGCATTGAGCGGAGCACAGATACGCAGTATTTT
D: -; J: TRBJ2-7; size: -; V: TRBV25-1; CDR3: CASSEFTAPREQYF; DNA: TGTGCCAGCAGTGAATTCACAGCCCCTCGCGAGCAGTACTTC
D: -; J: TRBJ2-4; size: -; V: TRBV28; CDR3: CASSLGGSAKNIQYF; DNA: TGTGCCAGCAGTTTAGGGGGGAGTGCCAAAAACATTCAGTACTTC
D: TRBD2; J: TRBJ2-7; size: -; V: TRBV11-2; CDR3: CASSLARLAGEPREQYF; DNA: TGTGCCAGCAGCTTAGCTCGACTAGCGGGAGAGCCGAGGGAGCAGTACTTC
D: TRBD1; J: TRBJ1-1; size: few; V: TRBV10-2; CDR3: CASRGTGKMNTEAFF; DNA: TGCGCCAGCAGGGGGACAGGGAAAATGAACACTGAAGCTTTCTTT
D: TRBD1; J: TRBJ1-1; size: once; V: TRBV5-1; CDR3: CASSPGQGGTEAFF; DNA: TGCGCCAGCTCACCGGGACAGGGAGGGACTGAAGCTTTCTTT
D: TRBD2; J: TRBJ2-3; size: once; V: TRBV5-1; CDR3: CASSPWGGSSTDTQYF; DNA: TGCGCCAGCAGCCCGTGGGGCGGGAGCAGCACAGATACGCAGTATTTT
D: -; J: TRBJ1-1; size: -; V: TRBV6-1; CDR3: CASRAIMEAFF; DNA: TGTGCCAGCAGGGCAATTATGGAAGCTTTCTTT
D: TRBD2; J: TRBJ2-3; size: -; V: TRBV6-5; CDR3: CATLAGISTDTQYF; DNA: TGTGCCACTCTAGCGGGGATTAGCACAGATACGCAGTATTTT
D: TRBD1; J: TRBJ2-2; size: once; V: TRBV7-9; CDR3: CSSRPTGISTGELFF; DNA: TGTTCCAGCAGACCGACAGGGATTAGCACCGGGGAGCTGTTTTTT
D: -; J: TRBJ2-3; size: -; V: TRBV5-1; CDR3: CASSSEAGVAPSTDTQYF; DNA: TGCGCCAGCAGCTCAGAGGCAGGGGTCGCTCCCAGCACAGATACGCAGTATTTT
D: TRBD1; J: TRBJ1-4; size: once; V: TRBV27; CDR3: CASSSLQGLNEKLFF; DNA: TGTGCCAGCAGTTCACTACAGGGGCTGAATGAAAAACTGTTTTTT
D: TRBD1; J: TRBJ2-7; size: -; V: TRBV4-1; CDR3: CASSQGPGGSYEQYF; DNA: TGCGCCAGCAGCCAAGGGCCAGGGGGCTCCTACGAGCAGTACTTC
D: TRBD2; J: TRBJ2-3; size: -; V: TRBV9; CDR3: CASSFMTSGRTDTQYF; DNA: TGTGCCAGCAGCTTTATGACTAGCGGACGCACAGATACGCAGTATTTT
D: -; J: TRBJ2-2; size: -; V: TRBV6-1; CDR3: CASSGGSRTGELFF; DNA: TGTGCCAGCAGTGGAGGGTCGAGAACCGGGGAGCTGTTTTTT
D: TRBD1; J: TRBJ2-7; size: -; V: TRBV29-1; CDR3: CSVDRAGGGEQYF; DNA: TGCAGCGTTGACCGGGCAGGGGGTGGCGAGCAGTACTTC
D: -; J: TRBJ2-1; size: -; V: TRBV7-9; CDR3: CASSLDGGLSYNEQFF; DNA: TGTGCCAGCAGCTTAGACGGCGGGTTATCCTACAATGAGCAGTTCTTC
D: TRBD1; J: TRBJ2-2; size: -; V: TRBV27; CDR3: CASSLVQGVTGELFF; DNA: TGTGCCAGCAGTTTAGTCCAGGGGGTCACCGGGGAGCTGTTTTTT
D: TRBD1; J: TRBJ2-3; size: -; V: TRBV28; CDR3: CASSIGQGPYF; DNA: TGTGCCAGCAGTATTGGACAGGGTCCGTATTTT
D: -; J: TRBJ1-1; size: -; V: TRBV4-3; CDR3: CASSLGGGTTEAFF; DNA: TGCGCCAGCAGCCTCGGGGGGGGGACGACTGAAGCTTTCTTT
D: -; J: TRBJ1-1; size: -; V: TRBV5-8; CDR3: CASPFATEAFF; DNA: TGTGCCAGCCCCTTCGCGACTGAAGCTTTCTTT
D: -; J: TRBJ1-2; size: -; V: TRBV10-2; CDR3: CASSESRDGYTF; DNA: TGCGCCAGCAGTGAGTCCAGGGATGGCTACACCTTC
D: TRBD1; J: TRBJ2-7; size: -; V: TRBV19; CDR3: CASSPGTGKFYEQYF; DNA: TGTGCCAGTAGTCCAGGGACAGGTAAATTCTACGAGCAGTACTTC
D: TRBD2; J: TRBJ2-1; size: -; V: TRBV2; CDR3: CASRRTGPPGLAGETRYDNEQFF; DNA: TGTGCCAGCAGAAGGACAGGGCCTCCGGGACTAGCGGGAGAGACAAGATATGACAATGAGCAGTTCTTC
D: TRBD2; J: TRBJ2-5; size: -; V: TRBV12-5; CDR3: CASASGRALETQYF; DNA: TGTGCTAGTGCTAGCGGGAGGGCCCTCGAGACCCAGTACTTC
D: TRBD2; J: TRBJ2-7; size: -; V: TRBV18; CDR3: CASSPIGTSGSNEQYF; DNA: TGTGCCAGCTCACCAATCGGGACTAGCGGGAGTAATGAGCAGTACTTC